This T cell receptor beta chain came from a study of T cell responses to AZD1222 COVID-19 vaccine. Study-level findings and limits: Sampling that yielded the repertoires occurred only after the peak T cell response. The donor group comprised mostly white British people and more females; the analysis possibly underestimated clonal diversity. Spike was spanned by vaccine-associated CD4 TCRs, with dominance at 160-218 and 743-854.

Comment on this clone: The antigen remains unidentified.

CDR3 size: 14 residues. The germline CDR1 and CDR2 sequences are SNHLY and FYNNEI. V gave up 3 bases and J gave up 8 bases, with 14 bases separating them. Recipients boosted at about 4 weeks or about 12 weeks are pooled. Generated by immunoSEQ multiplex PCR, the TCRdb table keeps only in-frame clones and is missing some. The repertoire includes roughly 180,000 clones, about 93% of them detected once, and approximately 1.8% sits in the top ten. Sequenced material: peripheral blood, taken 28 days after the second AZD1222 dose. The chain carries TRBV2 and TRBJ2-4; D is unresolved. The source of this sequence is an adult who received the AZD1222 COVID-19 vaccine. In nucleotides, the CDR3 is TGTGCCAGCAGTGATGGCGGCCGAAGGGACATTCAGTACTTC. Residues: CASSDGGRRDIQYF.